One and the same sample provided the 20 T cell receptor beta chains below, sequenced in a study of control samples from healthy donors and cancer patients. This table comes from immunoSEQ multiplex PCR, and its TCRdb copy is limited to in-frame clones, with some not included. The table has over 150,000 clones, 96% seen once. Sequencing was done on a sample of blood. All receptors come from a woman aged 30 to 39 in good health.

CDR3: CASSLSGKNYGYTF. In nucleotides, the CDR3 is TGCGCCAGCAGCTTGTCAGGGAAGAACTATGGCTACACCTTC. The chain employs TRBV5-1 and TRBJ1-2; tentative D call: TRBD1 (5 bases). Deletions cut 1 base from V and 2 bases from J, with 9 bases between. This CDR3 has 14 residues. Germline V lookup: CDR1 SGHRS, CDR2 YFSETQ.

This clone was recorded once. V and J are TRBV3-1 (or the pseudogene TRBV3-2) and TRBJ2-1; tentatively, D is TRBD2 (6 bases). The germline CDR1 and CDR2 sequences are LGHDT and YNNKEL (reference sequence). V was clipped by 2 bases and J by 6 bases, with 14 bases between them. This CDR3 is 15 amino acids long. The CDR3 region is CASSQNGDFLNEQFF. DNA for the CDR3: TGTGCCAGCAGCCAAAACGGGGACTTTCTCAATGAGCAGTTCTTC.

Turning to this clone: One junction end does not reproduce the germline sequence, and a read error may be involved. The chain recombines TRBV19 with TRBJ1-5, with 8 positions matching TRBD1. This CDR3 is built from 15 residues. CDR1 is LNHDA, CDR2 SQIVND, per germline (reference sequence). The CDR3 region has the DNA TGCGCCAGTACCGTAGGACAGGGATGGGATCAGCCCCAGCATTTT. It encodes CASTVGQGWDQPQHF.

The CDR3: CASSLGAVSGTPTDTQYF. CDR3 DNA sequence: TGTGCCAGCAGCTTGGGGGCCGTTAGCGGGACGCCCACAGATACGCAGTATTTT. The rearrangement links TRBV5-4 to TRBJ2-3; 8 bases align to TRBD2. The V gene end was trimmed by 0 bases and the J gene end by 2 bases; junction bases not matched to a gene: 11. The germline V gene has CDR1 SGHNT and CDR2 YYREEE (reference sequence). CDR3 length equals 18 residues.

The gene calls are TRBV20-1 and TRBJ1-2, with no clear D. V dropped 6 bases and J dropped 8 bases, with 10 bases sitting between them. CDR3 size: 10 residues. Germline-derived CDR1 and CDR2 are DFQATT and SNEGSKA (reference sequence). As DNA, the CDR3 is TGCAGTGCGGATCCATGGGGCTACACCTTC. This codes for CSADPWGYTF.

The chain has TRBV27 and TRBJ2-7, with 9 bases aligning to TRBD2. Losses at the gene ends were 2 bases for V and 7 bases for J; bases not matched to a gene: 6. The CDR3 length is 14 residues. Germline V gives CDR1 MNHEY, CDR2 SMNVEV (reference sequence). CDR3 sequence (DNA): TGTGCCAGCAGTTTAGGGACTAGCCGGGGAGAGCAGTACTTC. This codes for CASSLGTSRGEQYF.

This chain connects TRBV4-1 to TRBJ2-1; either TRBD1 or TRBD2 may supply D (6 bases each). The CDR3 is 17 amino acids. With 4 bases removed from V and 2 bases from J, the gap between germline ends came to 18 bases. Looked up from germline, CDR1 is MGHRA and CDR2 is YSYEKL. The DNA of the CDR3 is TGCGCCAGCAGCCTACTTAGCGAGGGGGGCCCCTACAATGAGCAGTTCTTC. As protein: CASSLLSEGGPYNEQFF.

The chain links TRBV6-6 to TRBJ1-5; D uncertain. The V end was cut by 7 bases, the J end by 12 bases, with 19 bases between. The CDR3 spans 13 residues. Germline V gene sequence: CDR1 MNHNY, CDR2 SVGAGI (reference sequence). CDR3 coding DNA: TGTGCCAGCATAAGGGAGTCGGCGCAATACCAGCATTTT. This codes for CASIRESAQYQHF.

The chain uses TRBV6-1 and TRBJ2-3; 9 positions agree with TRBD2. The V gene's germline CDR1 is MNHNS and CDR2 SASEGT. V shed 3 bases, J shed 4 bases, and the junction held 5 bases outside the gene matches. The CDR3 contains 15 residues. The CDR3 region has the DNA TGTGCCAGCAGTGAGCCGCGCGGGGGGGCAGATACGCAGTATTTT. It is translated as CASSEPRGGADTQYF.

This clone was seen just once. The J gene is TRBJ1-1, the V gene TRBV14; no reliable D call. V was pared by 2 bases and J by 1 base, with 8 bases between. Germline CDR1 is SGHDN and CDR2 is FVKESK. The CDR3 runs to 14 residues. CDR3: CASSQNTANTEAFF. In DNA form, the CDR3 reads TGTGCCAGCAGCCAAAATACAGCGAACACTGAAGCTTTCTTT.

The chain joins TRBV12-3 or TRBV12-4 to TRBJ2-2; 7 bases agree with TRBD1. CDR3 length: 13 amino acids. V dropped 6 bases and J dropped 4; count of bases not matched to a gene: 2. This CDR3 is CASRRQGTGELFF. The CDR3 DNA follows: TGTGCCAGCAGGCGACAGGGCACCGGGGAGCTGTTTTTT.

This clone showed up just once. The chain links TRBV28 to TRBJ2-7; 7 nucleotides line up with TRBD1. Germline-derived CDR1 and CDR2 are MDHEN and SYDVKM. Losses at the gene ends were 10 bases for V and 3 bases for J; bases not matched to a gene: 6. The CDR3 runs 12 residues. The CDR3 DNA reads TGTGCCACAACAGGGGTATTCTACGAGCAGTACTTC. It yields the protein CATTGVFYEQYF.

The V call is TRBV4-1, the J call TRBJ2-3; 10 positions match TRBD1. Germline CDR1 reads MGHRA; CDR2 reads YSYEKL. The CDR3 covers 16 residues. V lost 3 bases, J lost 0 bases, and 3 bases stayed unmatched. The CDR3 reads CASSQGGQGSTDTQYF. CDR3 coding DNA: TGCGCCAGCAGCCAGGGGGGACAGGGGAGCACAGATACGCAGTATTTT.

The V and J genes are TRBV5-4 and TRBJ2-7; 7 bases fit TRBD2. The CDR3 has 15 amino acids. The V gene end was trimmed by 3 bases and the J gene end by 4 bases; junction bases not matched to a gene: 10. Germline assignment: CDR1 SGHNT and CDR2 YYREEE (reference sequence). DNA of the CDR3: TGTGCCAGCAGCTCACTAGCGACAGACGGATACGAGCAGTACTTC. Translation: CASSSLATDGYEQYF.

The chain links TRBV20-1 to TRBJ2-2; TRBD2 matches at 8 bases. The CDR3 extends over 20 amino acids. V lost 3 bases, J lost 0 bases, and 18 bases stayed unmatched. Germline CDR1 is DFQATT and CDR2 is SNEGSKA (reference sequence). The CDR3 sequence is CSASGKIAGTTIANTGELFF. In DNA form, the CDR3 reads TGCAGTGCTAGTGGGAAAATAGCGGGGACCACAATCGCGAACACCGGGGAGCTGTTTTTT.

In its sample, this clone was seen a few times. V gene TRBV2 combines with J gene TRBJ1-2; 12 bases map to TRBD1. Germline trimming cut 6 bases from V and 8 bases from J; bases unmatched to any gene: 7. The CDR3 runs to 14 residues. CDR1 is SNHLY, CDR2 FYNNEI, per germline. As DNA, the CDR3 is TGTGCCAGCAGGGCGGGACAGGGGGCGCGCGGCTACACCTTC. It specifies CASRAGQGARGYTF.

This chain joins TRBV5-8 and TRBJ2-1; no firm D call. There are 13 residues in the CDR3. Trimming shortened V by 4 bases and J by 6 bases, and 11 bases separated the two germline ends. Germline V gene lookup returns CDR1 SGHTS and CDR2 YDEGEE. CDR3 DNA: TGTGCCAGCAGCCTGCGGCAGAGCAATGAGCAGTTCTTC. Its protein product is CASSLRQSNEQFF. The variable domain in full, completed from reference TRBV5-8 and TRBJ2-1, reads EAGVTQSPTHLIKTRGQQATLRCSPISGHTSVYWYQQALGLGLQFLLWYDEGEERNRGNFPPRFSGRQFPNYSSELNVNALELEDSALYLCASSLRQSNEQFFGPGTRLTVL.

The V and J genes are TRBV28 and TRBJ1-2; 8 bases are shared with TRBD1. The CDR3 runs to 16 residues. Germline V lookup: CDR1 MDHEN, CDR2 SYDVKM. V trimming: 4 bases; J trimming: 2 bases; junction bases outside the gene matches: 9. CDR3 sequence reads: CASSSYPGQGNYGYTF. CDR3 DNA: TGTGCCAGCAGTTCCTACCCCGGACAGGGAAACTATGGCTACACCTTC.

On this clone itself: Sequence at one end of the junction differs from germline and may be a read error. The chain carries TRBV7-9 and TRBJ1-1; no reliable D call. Germline CDR1 reads SEHNR; CDR2 reads FQNEAQ (reference sequence). This CDR3 spans 12 amino acids. In nucleotides, the CDR3 is TGTGCCAGCACCCCGCATGAGATGAAGTGGATCTTT. It specifies CASTPHEMKWIF. The entire variable domain, with the rest obtained from reference TRBV7-9 and TRBJ1-1, is as follows: DTGVSQNPRHKITKRGQNVTFRCDPISEHNRLYWYRQTLGQGPEFLTYFQNEAQLEKSRLLSDRFSAERPKGSFSTLEIQRTEQGDSAMYLCASTPHEMKWIFGQGTRLTVV.

The CDR3 spells CASSYRTANYNEQFF. The CDR3 DNA reads TGTGCCAGCAGTTACAGGACAGCAAACTACAATGAGCAGTTCTTC. The chain has TRBV6-5 and TRBJ2-1, with a weak D call TRBD1 (6 bases). V was trimmed by 2 bases and J by 3 bases, leaving 11 bases between them. Germline V CDR1 and CDR2: MNHEY, SVGAGI. The CDR3 loop spans 15 amino acids.